This is a list of T cell receptor beta chains from one sample in a study of blood T cell repertoires in COVID-19. TCRdb's copy holds only in-frame clones and misses some; the assay was immunoSEQ multiplex PCR. The table records about 670,000 clones, around 89% of them present only once. The sequenced sample consisted of peripheral blood. The receptors here all came from a woman under 30 with acute or convalescent COVID-19. CDR3s include the opening cysteine and the closing phenylalanine or tryptophan. A D gene is named only where the DNA matches it firmly. Only some rows state a clone size, as once, few, many or a class for expanded clones.

clone_size d_call j_call cdr3_length v_call cdr3_nt cdr3_aa
- - TRBJ1-6 14 TRBV11-2 TGTGCCAGCAGTTTATCCGGCTATAATTCACCCCTCCACTTT CASSLSGYNSPLHF
- - TRBJ1-1 14 TRBV5-4 TGTGCCAGCAGCCCGGCGACGGCGGGAACTGAAGCTTTCTTT CASSPATAGTEAFF
once - TRBJ2-2 14 TRBV7-6 TGTGCCAGCAGCTTGGCGGGTGAGGCCGGGGAGCTGTTTTTT CASSLAGEAGELFF
- - TRBJ2-7 12 TRBV30 TGTGCCTGGAGTGTACGCGGTAACGAGCAGTACTTC CAWSVRGNEQYF
- TRBD1 TRBJ1-1 13 TRBV2 TGTGCCAGCAGCCGACAGGGTAACACTGAAGCTTTCTTT CASSRQGNTEAFF
once - TRBJ1-2 13 TRBV14 TGTGCCAGCAGCCAGGGCCCCCTTGTGGGCTACACCTTC CASSQGPLVGYTF
- - TRBJ1-3 15 TRBV21-1 TGTGCCAGCAGCAAGGGACACAACTCTGGAAACACCATATATTTT CASSKGHNSGNTIYF
- TRBD1 TRBJ1-5 15 TRBV19 TGTGCCACATCCAGTCGGCAGGGGGAATATCAGCCCCAGCATTTT CATSSRQGEYQPQHF
- TRBD2 TRBJ2-3 18 TRBV7-3 TGTGCCAGCAGCAGCGGGACTAGCGGGGGTGTTGCTGTTGATACGCAGTATTTT CASSSGTSGGVAVDTQYF
- - TRBJ1-1 11 TRBV11-2 TGTGCCAGCAGCCGGGGGACTGAAGCTTTCTTT CASSRGTEAFF
- TRBD1 TRBJ1-2 15 TRBV7-2 TGTGCCAGCAGCTTAGCAGGTGGGACAGGGGATGGCTACACCTTC CASSLAGGTGDGYTF
few - TRBJ2-3 14 TRBV11-2 TGTGCCAGCAGCTTAGACCTAGCGAGAGATACGCAGTATTTT CASSLDLARDTQYF
- TRBD2 TRBJ2-7 15 TRBV10-3 TGTGCCATCAGGGACAGCGGGGGGAAATCCTACGAGCAGTACTTC CAIRDSGGKSYEQYF
- TRBD1 TRBJ1-6 15 TRBV5-1 TGCGCCAGCACTCCAGGGGACAGAGATAATTCACCCCTCCACTTT CASTPGDRDNSPLHF
once TRBD1 TRBJ2-1 14 TRBV5-6 TGTGCCAGCAGCCCCGGGACAGTCTACAATGAGCAGTTCTTC CASSPGTVYNEQFF
- - TRBJ2-7 14 TRBV7-9 TGTGCCAGCGGGCCGGCGGGGTTCTCCTACGAGCAGTACTTC CASGPAGFSYEQYF
- - TRBJ1-5 16 TRBV6-1 TGTGCCAGCAGTGTGGATCCTTCGGGGGGCAATCAGCCCCAGCATTTT CASSVDPSGGNQPQHF
- TRBD2 TRBJ2-2 14 TRBV3-1/TRBV3-2 TGTGCCAGCAGTCCTGTACTAGCGGTCGGGGAGCTGTTTTTT CASSPVLAVGELFF
once - TRBJ1-2 14 TRBV6-5 TGTGCCAGCAGTCCTCACGGGAAGAACTATGGCTACACCTTC CASSPHGKNYGYTF
- - TRBJ2-5 14 TRBV19 TGTGCCAGTAGTATCGGACTGGCCCTAGAGACCCAGTACTTC CASSIGLALETQYF
- - TRBJ1-3 18 TRBV4-1 TGCGCCAGCAGCCAAGACCCCGCGGAGTGGCCCTCTGGAAACACCATATATTTT CASSQDPAEWPSGNTIYF
- TRBD1 TRBJ1-1 16 TRBV5-4 TGTGCCAGCAGCTTAGGACAGGGGAGGGTGAACACTGAAGCTTTCTTT CASSLGQGRVNTEAFF
- - TRBJ2-2 14 TRBV7-3 TGTGCCAGCAGCTTATTTGGGTTAGCGGGGGAGCTGTTTTTT CASSLFGLAGELFF
few - TRBJ1-1 13 TRBV14 TGTGCCAGCAGCTGGGGGGTTAACACTGAAGCTTTCTTT CASSWGVNTEAFF
- - TRBJ1-5 15 TRBV6-5 TGTGCCAGCAGTTTGGTGTGGGGAGGGGATCAGCCCCAGCATTTT CASSLVWGGDQPQHF
- TRBD2 TRBJ2-1 16 TRBV7-3 TGTGCCAGCAGCTTAACGTCTAGCGGGGGGGCCTATGAGCAGTTCTTC CASSLTSSGGAYEQFF
- - TRBJ1-2 18 TRBV6-2/TRBV6-3 TGTGCCAGCAGTTCCGCTTTTACAGGAGGGACTCCTAGCTATGGCTACACCTTC CASSSAFTGGTPSYGYTF
- TRBD2 TRBJ2-1 17 TRBV28 TGTGCCAGCAGCAGCCGTCTGGGGACTAGCGGAAAAGAGGAGCAGTTCTTC CASSSRLGTSGKEEQFF
- TRBD2 TRBJ2-1 15 TRBV5-1 TGCGCCAGCAGCACGACTAGCGGGGCCTACAATGAGCAGTTCTTC CASSTTSGAYNEQFF
- - TRBJ1-1 14 TRBV7-9 TGTGCCAGCAGCCCCCAGACCGGTTCTAGTGGAGCTTTCTTT CASSPQTGSSGAFF
- - TRBJ2-7 13 TRBV19 TGTGCCAGTAGTATCCCAGGGCCCTACGAGCAGTACTTC CASSIPGPYEQYF
- TRBD2 TRBJ2-1 16 TRBV5-1 TGCGCCAGCAGCTTAAGACTAGCGGGGTCCTACAATGAGCAGTTCTTC CASSLRLAGSYNEQFF
- - TRBJ2-7 12 TRBV30 TGTGCCTGGAGCGCGCAGGCCTACGAGCAGTACTTC CAWSAQAYEQYF
- - TRBJ1-5 15 TRBV19 TGTGCCAGTACCCTAAGGGGGTATAGCAATCAGCCCCAGCATTTT CASTLRGYSNQPQHF
- TRBD1 TRBJ1-1 12 TRBV5-4 TGTGCCAGCAGCTTAGGACAGGGGGAAGCTTTCTTT CASSLGQGEAFF
- TRBD2 TRBJ2-1 16 TRBV4-2 TGTGCCAGCAGCCCCCAACTAGCGGGGGGCTACAATGAGCAGTTCTTC CASSPQLAGGYNEQFF
- TRBD1 TRBJ1-1 17 TRBV29-1 TGCAGCGTTCAGGGGAGGCTTCAGGGGGCGATGAACACTGAAGCTTTCTTT CSVQGRLQGAMNTEAFF
- - TRBJ2-7 15 TRBV5-5 TGTGCCAGCAGCTTGATCCGCCTAGGGGCCTACGAGCAGTACTTC CASSLIRLGAYEQYF
- - TRBJ1-2 14 TRBV9 TGTGCCAGCAGCCCCCAGGCAGGCAACTATGGCTACACCTTC CASSPQAGNYGYTF
- - TRBJ2-2 14 TRBV21-1 TGTGCCAGCCCGCTGGACAGGGGTGACGGGGAGCTGTTTTTT CASPLDRGDGELFF
- TRBD1 TRBJ2-7 16 TRBV4-3 TGCGCCAGCAGCCAAGACGTAAGCCAGGGGGCAAACGAGCAGTACTTC CASSQDVSQGANEQYF
- - TRBJ1-5 14 TRBV19 TGTGCCAGTAGTATGGAACAGCCTAATCAGCCCCAGCATTTT CASSMEQPNQPQHF
- TRBD1 TRBJ1-4 14 TRBV6-5 TGTGCCAGCAGCCGACAGGGTGTAGGTGAAAAACTGTTTTTT CASSRQGVGEKLFF
once - TRBJ2-2 14 TRBV6-4 TGTGCCAGCAGTGACTCCTCGGACACCGGGGAGCTGTTTTTT CASSDSSDTGELFF
- - TRBJ2-7 17 TRBV4-1 TGCGCCAGCAGCCAAGACCCCTACCCTACCCCGACCTACGAGCAGTACTTC CASSQDPYPTPTYEQYF
- - TRBJ2-7 11 TRBV5-8 TGTGCCAGCAGCTTAGCTTACGAGCAGTACTTC CASSLAYEQYF
- - TRBJ1-4 16 TRBV12-5 TGTGCTAGTGGTTCCTCTTTGGGCCGAGAAGATGAAAAACTGTTTTTT CASGSSLGREDEKLFF
- - TRBJ1-2 14 TRBV7-9 TGTGCCAGCAGTACCGGACAGACAGTCTATGGCTACACCTTC CASSTGQTVYGYTF
few - TRBJ2-6 14 TRBV3-1/TRBV3-2 TGTGCCAGCAGCCAACTGTCTGGGGCCAACGTCCTGACTTTC CASSQLSGANVLTF
once TRBD2 TRBJ2-2 16 TRBV3-1/TRBV3-2 TGTGCCAGCAGCCAAGGGGTGACTAGCTTCACCGGGGAGCTGTTTTTT CASSQGVTSFTGELFF
- - TRBJ2-3 13 TRBV19 TGTGCCAGTACGCAGCGCCATCCAAATACGCAGTATTTT CASTQRHPNTQYF
- - TRBJ2-7 17 TRBV18 TGTGCCAGCTCACCACCTGAACACCTACAGAGCTCCTACGAGCAGTACTTC CASSPPEHLQSSYEQYF
- - TRBJ1-6 15 TRBV27 TGTGCCAGCAGTTTAGGTGCGTGGAGAGAGTCACCCCTCCACTTT CASSLGAWRESPLHF
- TRBD1 TRBJ2-5 18 TRBV27 TGTGCCAGCAGTTTTCAGGCGCGTTGGACAGGGGGTTGGGAGACCCAGTACTTC CASSFQARWTGGWETQYF
- TRBD1 TRBJ1-1 16 TRBV9 TGTGCCAGCAGCTTGGCCGGGACAGGGATGAACACTGAAGCTTTCTTT CASSLAGTGMNTEAFF